This T cell receptor beta chain was captured by sequencing in a study of cytomegalovirus exposure and HLA in healthy donors. Study overall: In a later analysis, the 120 or so validation repertoires were reported to have used the same platform as the 650 to 800 first-cohort repertoires. The study, taken as a whole, reports: According to reports, the classifier identified cytomegalovirus status with high specificity and sensitivity. First-cohort TCR clusters tended to co-occur in the approximately 110 validation repertoires, a later analysis found.

Regarding this clone: Its matching antigen is unknown.

Sequencing was performed with immunoSEQ multiplex PCR; in TCRdb, only in-frame clones are kept and a portion is missing. The sample lists around 300,000 clones, 70% to 90% occurring once. The study drew the donors from its approximately 120-subject validation cohort, separate from the roughly 700-subject first cohort. In germline, CDR1 is SGHKS, CDR2 YYEKEE (reference sequence). The CDR3 sequence is 14 residues long. V gave up 1 base and J gave up 0 bases, with 8 bases separating them. The origin of this receptor is a man between 25 and 39 years old in good health and CMV-seronegative. Material for sequencing was PBMCs. J is TRBJ2-7 and V is TRBV5-5; no clear D gene. Here the CDR3 reads CASSLLKSSYEQYF. The CDR3 coding sequence is TGTGCCAGCAGCTTGCTTAAGAGCTCCTACGAGCAGTACTTC.